The 29 T cell receptor beta chains below were found in one sample sequenced in a study of T cell responses to AZD1222 COVID-19 vaccine. Profiling relied on immunoSEQ multiplex PCR, and the TCRdb table lists in-frame clones only, not all of them. The sample has some 130,000 clones, more than 80% seen once. Material: peripheral blood, obtained on day 0 of AZD1222 vaccination. The receptors here all came from an adult in good health.

The rearrangement uses TRBV7-6 and TRBJ2-3, with TRBD1 identical over 7 bases. CDR3 length: 14 amino acids. Per the germline V gene, CDR1 is SGHVS and CDR2 is FNYEAQ. Trimming took 5 bases from V and 4 from J; bases not matched to a gene: 6. DNA of the CDR3: TGTGCCAGCAGCAAATTGACAGGGTCAGATACGCAGTATTTT. Its translation: CASSKLTGSDTQYF.

V gene TRBV2 combines with J gene TRBJ1-5; the D is unclear. This CDR3 contains 15 residues. Trimming shortened V by 3 bases and J by 0 bases, and 9 bases separated the two germline ends. CDR1 and CDR2 (germline): SNHLY, FYNNEI. Here the CDR3 DNA reads TGTGCCAGCAGTGACCATAGCGATAGCAATCAGCCCCAGCATTTT. Residues: CASSDHSDSNQPQHF.

V and J are TRBV3-1 (or the pseudogene TRBV3-2) and TRBJ1-5; D is unresolved. This CDR3 has 15 residues. V gave up 0 bases and J gave up 6 bases, with 12 bases separating them. The V gene's germline CDR1 is LGHDT and CDR2 YNNKEL (reference sequence). The CDR3 is CASSQDLTVSQPQHF. CDR3 DNA sequence: TGTGCCAGCAGCCAAGACCTGACGGTTAGTCAGCCCCAGCATTTT.

The chain joins TRBV2 to TRBJ1-5; maybe TRBD1 (5 bases). Germline V gives CDR1 SNHLY, CDR2 FYNNEI. The CDR3 runs to 14 residues. V was pared by 3 bases and J by 4 bases, with 10 bases between. CDR3 region: CASSDWTKNQPQHF. In DNA, the CDR3 is TGTGCCAGCAGTGACTGGACAAAGAATCAGCCCCAGCATTTT.

The chain couples TRBV28 to TRBJ1-5; D might be TRBD1 (5 bases). CDR1 is MDHEN and CDR2 is SYDVKM in the germline V gene. The CDR3 is made up of 13 amino acids. V gave up 4 bases and J gave up 9 bases, with 13 bases separating them. In DNA form, the CDR3 reads TGTGCCAGCAGTTATTTGGGGGGGTCGCCCCAGCATTTT. This encodes CASSYLGGSPQHF.

The chain uses TRBV16 and TRBJ1-1; D call uncertain. The V gene's germline CDR1 is KGHSY and CDR2 FQNENV. V was pared by 4 bases and J by 1 base, with 10 bases between. The CDR3 covers 14 residues. The CDR3: CASSLYGQNTEAFF. The CDR3 bases are TGTGCCAGCAGCCTTTACGGGCAGAACACTGAAGCTTTCTTT.

V gene TRBV27 combines with J gene TRBJ1-6; D is undetermined. Per germline, CDR1 MNHEY and CDR2 SMNVEV (reference sequence). This CDR3 contains 15 residues. V gave up 2 bases and J gave up 0 bases, with 5 bases separating them. For the CDR3, the DNA is TGTGCCAGCAGTTTAGCTAGCTCCTATAATTCACCCCTCCACTTT. It specifies CASSLASSYNSPLHF.

This sequence joins TRBV6-1 and TRBJ1-1; no firm D call. Germline lookup yields CDR1 MNHNS and CDR2 SASEGT. The length of the CDR3 is 13 residues. Trimming removed 1 base at V and 5 bases at J, with 8 bases between. The CDR3 DNA follows: TGTGCCAGCAGTGAAGGGTTTACAACTGAAGCTTTCTTT. Translation: CASSEGFTTEAFF.

This chain connects TRBV30 to TRBJ1-4; D might be TRBD1 (5 bases). The CDR3 loop spans 15 amino acids. Germline CDR1 is GTSNPN and CDR2 is SVGIG (reference sequence). V lost 0 bases and J 4 bases, leaving 12 bases between the germline ends. The CDR3, as DNA: TGTGCCTGGAGTGTCCACAGGCAGATTAATGAAAAACTGTTTTTT. As protein: CAWSVHRQINEKLFF.

The rearrangement links TRBV15 to TRBJ1-1, with 7 nucleotides matching TRBD1. This CDR3 is 16 amino acids long. CDR1 is LNHNV, CDR2 YYDKDF, per germline (reference sequence). V dropped 0 bases and J dropped 1; count of bases not matched to a gene: 5. This chain's CDR3 is CATSRDRQGWNTEAFF. The CDR3 nucleotides are TGTGCCACCAGCAGAGACCGACAGGGATGGAACACTGAAGCTTTCTTT.

The V call is TRBV6-1, the J call TRBJ2-2, with 8 positions matching TRBD1. Germline V gene lookup returns CDR1 MNHNS and CDR2 SASEGT. J lost 0 bases, V lost 4 bases, and 4 bases had no gene match. This CDR3 is built from 16 residues. This CDR3 reads CASSGGQGANTGELFF. As DNA, the CDR3 is TGTGCCAGCAGTGGAGGACAGGGCGCGAACACCGGGGAGCTGTTTTTT.

The rearrangement joins TRBV6-5 to TRBJ2-7; TRBD1 or TRBD2 may be the D gene (5 bases each). Trimming took off 9 bases at V and 6 bases at J, with 15 bases between the two ends. The CDR3 contains 12 residues. Germline V gene lookup returns CDR1 MNHEY and CDR2 SVGAGI. The CDR3 sequence: CASRGEWSEQYF. In DNA, the CDR3 is TGTGCCAGTCGAGGGGAATGGAGCGAGCAGTACTTC.

The chain couples TRBV11-2 to TRBJ2-2; perhaps TRBD1 as D (6 bases). Trimming removed 5 bases at V and 2 bases at J, with 9 bases between. The germline CDR1 and CDR2 sequences are SGHAT and FQNNGV. The CDR3 length is 14 residues. The CDR3 protein is CASSRGHNTGELFF. Here the CDR3 DNA reads TGTGCCAGCAGCCGGGGACACAACACCGGGGAGCTGTTTTTT.

This clone appeared once. The chain is built from TRBV19 and TRBJ1-5; 7 nucleotides agree with TRBD1. Germline V gene data show CDR1 as LNHDA and CDR2 as SQIVND (reference sequence). The length of the CDR3 is 18 residues. Trimming cost V 6 bases and J 3 bases; bases outside gene matches: 17. The CDR3 region is CASSPERQGPTFNQPQHF. The CDR3 DNA reads as TGTGCCAGTAGCCCCGAAAGACAGGGTCCCACCTTCAATCAGCCCCAGCATTTT.

In nucleotides, the CDR3 is TGTGCCAGCAGCGAACAAAGAACTAATGAAAAACTGTTTTTT. Translation gives CASSEQRTNEKLFF. The rearrangement uses TRBV2 and TRBJ1-4; D is undetermined. The V and J ends lost 6 bases and 1 base respectively, with 9 bases between them. Germline values: CDR1 SNHLY, CDR2 FYNNEI. The CDR3 totals 14 residues.

Only one count was recorded for this clone. The chain employs TRBV18 and TRBJ1-3; D uncertain. The V gene lost 1 base and the J gene lost 0 bases, with 10 bases spanning the gap. CDR3 length: 16 amino acids. Germline CDR1 and CDR2: KGHSH and LQKENI. CDR3 amino acids: CASSPQGGGSGNTIYF. CDR3 sequence (DNA): TGTGCCAGCTCACCACAGGGCGGAGGCTCTGGAAACACCATATATTTT. The full variable domain, rest sourced from reference TRBV18 and TRBJ1-3, is NAGVMQNPRHLVRRRGQEARLRCSPMKGHSHVYWYRQLPEEGLKFMVYLQKENIIDESGMPKERFSAEFPKEGPSILRIQQVVRGDSAAYFCASSPQGGGSGNTIYFGEGSWLTVV.

The rearrangement links TRBV14 to TRBJ2-3; 10 positions match TRBD2. The CDR3 has 18 amino acids. Germline V lookup: CDR1 SGHDN, CDR2 FVKESK. Trimming removed 2 bases from V and 0 bases from J; junction bases left unmatched: 8. DNA of the CDR3: TGTGCCAGCAGCCAAATTTCACGACTAGCGGGTAGCACAGATACGCAGTATTTT. Translating gives CASSQISRLAGSTDTQYF. Full variable domain (missing parts from reference TRBV14 and TRBJ2-3): EAGVTQFPSHSVIEKGQTVTLRCDPISGHDNLYWYRRVMGKEIKFLLHFVKESKQDESGMPNNRFLAERTGGTYSTLKVQPAELEDSGVYFCASSQISRLAGSTDTQYFGPGTRLTVL.

V usage is TRBV24-1 and J usage is TRBJ1-2; D might be TRBD1 (5 bases). The CDR3 runs 14 residues. V lost 2 bases and J lost 8, with 14 bases in between. Germline V lookup: CDR1 KGHDR, CDR2 SFDVKD. Here the CDR3 reads CATSDWGRAGGYTF. The CDR3 DNA is TGTGCCACCAGTGATTGGGGCAGAGCGGGCGGCTACACCTTC.

This clone showed up just once. The chain employs TRBV30 and TRBJ1-5, with no clear D. The length of the CDR3 is 14 residues. Deletions cut 3 bases from V and 0 bases from J, with 9 bases between. In germline, CDR1 is GTSNPN, CDR2 SVGIG (reference sequence). The CDR3 DNA reads as TGTGCCTGGAGCAAGGCTAATAGCAATCAGCCCCAGCATTTT. Encoded protein: CAWSKANSNQPQHF.

The chain links TRBV28 to TRBJ2-7, with D possibly TRBD2 on 6 matching bases. Germline V gives CDR1 MDHEN, CDR2 SYDVKM. Trimming cost V 2 bases and J 5 bases, with 10 bases left between them. The CDR3 totals 13 residues. CDR3: CASSLGGTDEQYF. CDR3 nucleotides: TGTGCCAGCAGTTTAGGAGGGACCGACGAGCAGTACTTC.

The chain has TRBV3-1 (or the pseudogene TRBV3-2) and TRBJ1-5; no definite D call. The germline gives CDR1 LGHDT, CDR2 YNNKEL (reference sequence). V was shortened by 0 bases and J by 3 bases, with 15 bases between the two germline ends. The CDR3 sequence is 17 residues long. CDR3 residues: CASSQEKIGQLNQPQHF. CDR3 bases: TGTGCCAGCAGCCAAGAGAAAATCGGGCAACTCAATCAGCCCCAGCATTTT.

This clone was observed a single time. The V call is TRBV13, the J call TRBJ2-3, with 11 positions matching TRBD2. CDR3 length equals 16 residues. Germline CDR1 reads PRHDT; CDR2 reads FYEKMQ (reference sequence). Trimming cost V 4 bases and J 4 bases; bases outside gene matches: 7. The CDR3 loop is CASSYIAGGRSDTQYF. CDR3 coding DNA: TGTGCCAGCAGCTACATAGCGGGGGGGCGTTCAGATACGCAGTATTTT.

V usage is TRBV3-1 (or the pseudogene TRBV3-2) and J usage is TRBJ2-1; 10 bases fit TRBD2. There are 15 residues in the CDR3. V was pared by 6 bases and J by 7 bases, with 9 bases of the junction left unmatched. The germline V gene encodes CDR1 LGHDT and CDR2 YNNKEL (reference sequence). This CDR3 is CASSRIAGGRNEQFF. The CDR3 DNA reads TGTGCCAGCAGTCGGATAGCGGGGGGCCGGAATGAGCAGTTCTTC.

J is TRBJ1-4 and V is TRBV11-2, with TRBD1 as a possible D gene (5 bases). The V end lost 5 bases, the J end lost 5 bases, and 15 bases lay between the germline ends. From germline, CDR1 is SGHAT and CDR2 FQNNGV. The CDR3 has 15 amino acids. CDR3 in amino acids: CASSPPGGGNEKLFF. CDR3 in DNA: TGTGCCAGCAGCCCCCCCGGGGGGGGGAATGAAAAACTGTTTTTT.

V gene TRBV6-1 combines with J gene TRBJ2-2; 8 bases fit TRBD2. CDR3 length: 16 residues. Germline V CDR1 and CDR2: MNHNS, SASEGT. Germline trimming cut 0 bases from V and 4 bases from J; bases unmatched to any gene: 4. This chain's CDR3 is CASSEAGRGATGELFF. The CDR3 DNA follows: TGTGCCAGCAGTGAAGCTGGGCGGGGGGCCACCGGGGAGCTGTTTTTT.

The chain uses TRBV9 and TRBJ2-1, with TRBD2 identical over 10 bases. From germline, CDR1 is SGDLS and CDR2 YYNGEE. V lost 1 base to trimming and J lost 6 bases; unmatched junction nucleotides: 10. The CDR3 length is 17 residues. This CDR3 is CASSVIPLAGGINEQFF. The CDR3 region has the DNA TGTGCCAGCAGCGTAATTCCCTTAGCGGGGGGCATCAATGAGCAGTTCTTC.

This clone came up a few times. V usage is TRBV3-1 (or the pseudogene TRBV3-2) and J usage is TRBJ2-7; a possible D gene is TRBD1 (6 bases). V gave up 5 bases and J gave up 1 base, with 15 bases separating them. CDR1 and CDR2 (germline): LGHDT, YNNKEL (reference sequence). The CDR3 consists of 15 residues. DNA of the CDR3: TGTGCCAGCAGCTTCGGACTCGGACAGTCCTACGAGCAGTACTTC. Protein product: CASSFGLGQSYEQYF.

The V gene is TRBV28, the J gene TRBJ2-5, with a possible D match to TRBD1 (6 bases). This CDR3 contains 15 residues. Germline-derived CDR1 and CDR2 are MDHEN and SYDVKM. V was trimmed by 4 bases and J by 5 bases, leaving 17 bases between them. The CDR3 loop reads CASSSPTGGQETQYF. The CDR3 DNA sequence: TGTGCCAGCAGTTCTCCGACAGGCGGGCAGGAGACCCAGTACTTC.

This chain uses TRBV18 with TRBJ1-3; the D is unclear. V was pared by 2 bases and J by 1 base, with 9 bases between. The length of the CDR3 is 15 residues. CDR1 and CDR2 (germline): KGHSH, LQKENI. CDR3 in amino acids: CASSPTDSSGNTIYF. As DNA, the CDR3 is TGTGCCAGCTCACCAACAGACTCTTCTGGAAACACCATATATTTT.